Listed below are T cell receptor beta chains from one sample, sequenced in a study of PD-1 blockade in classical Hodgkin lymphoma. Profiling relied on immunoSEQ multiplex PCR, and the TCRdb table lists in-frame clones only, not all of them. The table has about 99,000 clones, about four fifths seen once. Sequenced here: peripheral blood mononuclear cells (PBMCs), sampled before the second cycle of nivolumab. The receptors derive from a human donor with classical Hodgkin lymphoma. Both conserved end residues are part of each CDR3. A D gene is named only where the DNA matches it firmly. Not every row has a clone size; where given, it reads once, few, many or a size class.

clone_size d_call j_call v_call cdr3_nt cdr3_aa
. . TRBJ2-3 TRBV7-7 TGTGCCAGCAGCCGGGGTCGCACAGATACGCAGTATTTT CASSRGRTDTQYF
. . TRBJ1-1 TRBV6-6 TGTGCCAGCACCCTCGGATGGGACACTGAAGCTTTCTTT CASTLGWDTEAFF
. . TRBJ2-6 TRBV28 TGTGCCAGCAGATCGAACTCTGGGGCCAACGTCCTGACTTTC CASRSNSGANVLTF
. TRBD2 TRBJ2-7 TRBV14 TGTGCCAGCAGCCAAGATAGTTGGACTAGCGGGAACAACTACGAGCAGTACTTC CASSQDSWTSGNNYEQYF
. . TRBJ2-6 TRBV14 TGTGCCAGCAGCCCCCGGCCAGCCGGGGCCAACGTCCTGACTTTC CASSPRPAGANVLTF
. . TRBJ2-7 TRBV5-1 TGCGCCAGCAGCTCCCTCTACGAGCAGTACTTC CASSSLYEQYF
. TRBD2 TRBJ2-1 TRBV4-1 TGCGCCAGCAGCCAGCGAGCGGGAGGCCACAATGAGCAGTTCTTC CASSQRAGGHNEQFF
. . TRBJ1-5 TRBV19 TGTGCCAGTAGTATGAGGGCTTATAGCAATCAGCCCCAGCATTTT CASSMRAYSNQPQHF
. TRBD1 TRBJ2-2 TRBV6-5 TGTGCCAGCAGCAGGGGGTTCGGCACCGGGGAGCTGTTTTTT CASSRGFGTGELFF
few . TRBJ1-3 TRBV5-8 TGTGCCAGCAGACTCATGGGGGCCTCTGGAAACACCATATATTTT CASRLMGASGNTIYF
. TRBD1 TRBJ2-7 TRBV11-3 TGTGCCAGCAGCTCTAACGACAGGGACGAGCAGTACTTC CASSSNDRDEQYF
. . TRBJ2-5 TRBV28 TGTGCCAGCACACCTGGGGTCGAGACCCAGTACTTC CASTPGVETQYF
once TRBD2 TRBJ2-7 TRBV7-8 TGTGCCAGCAGCTGGACTAGCGGTACCTACGAGCAGTACTTC CASSWTSGTYEQYF
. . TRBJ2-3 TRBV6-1 TGTGCCAGCAGCTGGAGCGCAGATACGCAGTATTTT CASSWSADTQYF
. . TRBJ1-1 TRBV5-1 TGCGCCAGCAGCTTGGTCAGTGTAGGGGCCTCAGCTTTCTTT CASSLVSVGASAFF
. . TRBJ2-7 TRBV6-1 TGTGCCAGCAGTGAGGGAATCTCCTACGAGCAGTACTTC CASSEGISYEQYF
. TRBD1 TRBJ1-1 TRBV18 TGTGCCAGCTCACTCAGGACAGGGGGGGAGAGGGACACTGAAGCTTTCTTT CASSLRTGGERDTEAFF
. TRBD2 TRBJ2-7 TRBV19 TGTGCCAGTAGTATGGGAGCGGGAGAGGCCTACGAGCAGTACTTC CASSMGAGEAYEQYF
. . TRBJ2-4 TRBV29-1 TGCAGCGGCCTGCAGGGCGGCGAAAACATTCAGTACTTC CSGLQGGENIQYF
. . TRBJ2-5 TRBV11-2 TGTGCCAGCAGCCCTCTGAGGGAGACCCAGTACTTC CASSPLRETQYF
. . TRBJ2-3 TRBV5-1 TGCGCCAGCAGCCGAGGTGGCACTAGCACAGATACGCAGTATTTT CASSRGGTSTDTQYF
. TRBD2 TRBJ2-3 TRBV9 TGTGCCAGCAGCGTAAGAGGGAGGGCCATGACCACAGATACGCAGTATTTT CASSVRGRAMTTDTQYF
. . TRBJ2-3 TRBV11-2 TGTGCCAGCAGCTTAGGGACTAACACAGATACGCAGTATTTT CASSLGTNTDTQYF
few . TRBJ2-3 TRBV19 TGTGCCAGTAGCGCCAAGGGGAGAGGGAACACAGATACGCAGTATTTT CASSAKGRGNTDTQYF
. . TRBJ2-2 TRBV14 TGTGCCAGCAGCCAAGATTTGTGGAAGGTTAACACCGGGGAGCTGTTTTTT CASSQDLWKVNTGELFF
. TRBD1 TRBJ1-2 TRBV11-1 TGTGCCAGCAGCTTGGGGCCAGAGACAGGGTATGGCTACACCTTC CASSLGPETGYGYTF
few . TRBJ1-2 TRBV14 TGTGCCAGCAGCCAAGATACAGGATATGGCTACACCTTC CASSQDTGYGYTF
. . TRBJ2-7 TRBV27 TGTGCCAGCAGTTTATTTGGACTCTCCCCCTACGAGCAGTACTTC CASSLFGLSPYEQYF
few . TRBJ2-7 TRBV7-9 TGTGCCAGCAGCTCTGGTGGGGGTGAAAGCTACGAGCAGTACTTC CASSSGGGESYEQYF
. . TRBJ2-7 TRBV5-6 TGTGCCAGCAGCTTGGCAGGGGAGAACGAGCAGTACTTC CASSLAGENEQYF
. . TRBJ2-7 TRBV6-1 TGTGCCAGCAGTCGGACGGACGACTACGAGCAGTACTTC CASSRTDDYEQYF
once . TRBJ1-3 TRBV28 TGTGCCAGCAGTTTGGGGTTGCCTGGAAACACCATATATTTT CASSLGLPGNTIYF